This TCR beta chain was profiled in a study of Ad26.COV2.S vaccination and SARS-CoV-2 variants. The CDR3 is made up of 17 amino acids. In germline, CDR1 is LGHNA, CDR2 YNFKEQ. V lost 1 base and J 0 bases, leaving 13 bases between the germline ends. Specified treatment: 15 to 20 received Ad26.COV2.S at low or high dose, single or two shots; several received placebo; per-sample allocation not given. Sampling happened 63 days after the first vaccine or placebo injection. It was an adult aged 18-55 years in Boston who was the donor. Spike of the Wuhan-strain SARS-CoV-2 was expressed by an Ad26 vector, which formed the vaccine. Data came from immunoSEQ multiplex PCR; TCRdb stores just in-frame clones and leaves some out. The sample has 430,000 or so clones; approximately 92% are singletons.

The sequence was collected from a person between 18 and 59 years old who received the Ad26.COV2.S COVID-19 vaccine or a placebo. The chain links TRBV4-2 to TRBJ1-3; D remains unclear. The sample here was peripheral blood, taken in a trial of Ad26.COV2.S vaccine versus placebo. Written as DNA, the CDR3 is TGTGCCAGCAGCCAAGGTGCAGGCTTTAGCTCTGGAAACACCATATATTTT. Translated, it gives CASSQGAGFSSGNTIYF.